This T cell receptor beta chain is drawn from a study of T-cell reconstitution after alpha-beta-depleted transplantation in children. Germline lookup yields CDR1 SEHNR and CDR2 FQNEAQ (reference sequence). CDR3 length equals 14 residues. V lost 4 bases and J 11 bases, leaving 20 bases between the germline ends. The authors prepared the TCRbeta library with unique molecular identifiers. Each CDR3 protein is one row after TCRdb ran MiXCR on the PCR reads. In the table there are around 200,000 distinct CDR3 sequences, more than 15% of which are singletons. V usage is TRBV7-9 and J usage is TRBJ1-1; the D gene is possibly TRBD1 (6 bases). The origin of this receptor is a male patient between 2 and 10 years old who had a stem cell transplant for acute lymphoblastic leukemia, so the T cells may come from the graft donor. The sequencing used PBMCs, mostly from graft donor cells, collected 360 days after TCRalphabeta/CD19-depleted stem cell transplant. As DNA, the CDR3 is TGTGCCAGCAGCTCACCTCGACAGGCTTTTGAGGCTTTCTTT. This gives the protein CASSSPRQAFEAFF.